This T cell receptor (beta chain) was sequenced for a study of cytomegalovirus exposure and HLA in healthy donors. The PCR had 60 Vbeta and 13 Jbeta primers. Measured with immunoSEQ multiplex PCR; TCRdb has only the in-frame clones, and not every one. Here the sample spans approximately 170,000 clones, around 78% being singletons. V was cut by 0 bases and J by 1 base, with 13 bases left in between. CDR1 LGHNA and CDR2 YSLEER come from the germline V gene. There are 18 residues in the CDR3. Sequenced: PBMCs. The sequence derives from a woman aged 30 to 39 in good health and CMV-seropositive. The genes are TRBV4-3 and TRBJ2-6, with D tentatively TRBD1 (6 bases). CDR3 amino acids: CASSQDSRQVSGANVLTF. The CDR3 DNA reads as TGCGCCAGCAGCCAAGATTCCCGACAGGTATCTGGGGCCAACGTCCTGACTTTC.